This T cell receptor beta chain came from a study of vaccination effects on CD4 cells after COVID-19. Study-wide results and caveats: Researchers reported few convalescent patients and no early post-infection timepoints in the study.

Viral peptide pool expansion of antigen-specific CD4+ T cells preceded sequencing in the ViraFEST assay. Following a roughly 11-day culture, CD4+ T cells were purified. Previously uninfected by SARS-CoV-2, the vaccine recipients also showed negative nucleocapsid antibodies. TCRdb's table, derived via immunoSEQ multiplex PCR, lists solely in-frame clones and lacks some. This sample has about 23,000 clones, with approximately 73% found just once. The germline V gene encodes CDR1 MNHEY and CDR2 SVGAGI. CDR3 length: 15 residues. V was cut by 0 bases and J by 9 bases, with 12 bases left in between. On this clone itself: The antigen is not known.

V is TRBV6-5 and J is TRBJ1-6; the D is unclear. Sequences were derived from CD4+ T cells from PBMCs cultured with SARS-CoV-2 spike peptides, sampled before COVID-19 vaccination. The origin of this receptor is a human donor who received a COVID-19 vaccine. CDR3 amino acids: CASSYSTVAFSPLHF. Here the CDR3 DNA reads TGTGCCAGCAGTTACTCGACGGTCGCGTTTTCACCCCTCCACTTT.